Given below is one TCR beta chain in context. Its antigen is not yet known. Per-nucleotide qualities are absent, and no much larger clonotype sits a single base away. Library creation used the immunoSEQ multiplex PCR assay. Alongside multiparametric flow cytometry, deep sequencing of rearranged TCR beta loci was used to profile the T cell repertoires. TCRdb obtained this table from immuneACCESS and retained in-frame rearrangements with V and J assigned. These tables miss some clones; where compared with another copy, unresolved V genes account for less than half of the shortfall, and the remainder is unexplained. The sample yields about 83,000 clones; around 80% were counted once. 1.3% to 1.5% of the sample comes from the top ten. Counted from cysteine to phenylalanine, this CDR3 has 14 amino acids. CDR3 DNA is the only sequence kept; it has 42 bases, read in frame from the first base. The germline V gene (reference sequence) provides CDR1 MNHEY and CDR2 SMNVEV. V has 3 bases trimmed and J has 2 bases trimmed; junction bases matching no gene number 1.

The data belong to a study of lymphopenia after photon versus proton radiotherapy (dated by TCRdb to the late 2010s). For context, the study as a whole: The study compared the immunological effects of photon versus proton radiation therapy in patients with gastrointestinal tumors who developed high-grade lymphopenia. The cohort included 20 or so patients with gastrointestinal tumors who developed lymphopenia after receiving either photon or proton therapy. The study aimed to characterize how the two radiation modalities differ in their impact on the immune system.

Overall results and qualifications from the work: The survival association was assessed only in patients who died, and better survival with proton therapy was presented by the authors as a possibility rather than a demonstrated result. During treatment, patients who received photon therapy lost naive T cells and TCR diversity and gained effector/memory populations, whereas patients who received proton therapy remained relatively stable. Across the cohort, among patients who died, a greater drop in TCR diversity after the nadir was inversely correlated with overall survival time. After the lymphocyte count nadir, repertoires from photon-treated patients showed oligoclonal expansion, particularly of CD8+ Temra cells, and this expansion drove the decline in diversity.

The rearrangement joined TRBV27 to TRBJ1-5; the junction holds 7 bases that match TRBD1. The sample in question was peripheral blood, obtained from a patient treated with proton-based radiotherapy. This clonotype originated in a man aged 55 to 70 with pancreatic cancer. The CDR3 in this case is CASSFTGGNQPQHF. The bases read TGTGCCAGCAGTTTTACAGGGGGCAATCAGCCCCAGCATTTT.